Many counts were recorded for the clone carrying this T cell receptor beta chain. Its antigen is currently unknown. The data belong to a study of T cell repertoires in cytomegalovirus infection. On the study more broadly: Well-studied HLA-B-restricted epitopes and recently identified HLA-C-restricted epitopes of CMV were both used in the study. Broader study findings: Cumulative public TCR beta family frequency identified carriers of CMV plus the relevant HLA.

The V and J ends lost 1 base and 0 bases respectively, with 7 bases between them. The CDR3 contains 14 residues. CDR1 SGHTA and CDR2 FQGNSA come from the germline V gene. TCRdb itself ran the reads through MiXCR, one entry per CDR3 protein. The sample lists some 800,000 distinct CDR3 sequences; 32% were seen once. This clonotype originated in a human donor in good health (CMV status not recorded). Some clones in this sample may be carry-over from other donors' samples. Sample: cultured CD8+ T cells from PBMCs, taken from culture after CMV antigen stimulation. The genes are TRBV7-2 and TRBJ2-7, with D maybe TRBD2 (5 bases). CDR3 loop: CASSLVGSSYEQYV. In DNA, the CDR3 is TGTGCCAGCAGCTTAGTGGGGAGCTCCTACGAGCAGTACGTC.